This entry lists 13 T cell receptor beta chains sequenced from one sample in a study of cytomegalovirus exposure and HLA in healthy donors. The PCR used 60 Vbeta and 13 Jbeta primers. Assay used: immunoSEQ multiplex PCR; TCRdb lists only in-frame clones, some missing. The sample includes 85,000 to 90,000 clones, over 80% of them seen just once. The sample was PBMCs. These receptors were collected from a man aged 18 to 29 in good health and CMV-seronegative.

The gene calls are TRBV28 and TRBJ2-1, with TRBD1 identical over 12 bases. This CDR3 spans 16 amino acids. Losses at the gene ends were 6 bases for V and 8 bases for J; bases not matched to a gene: 11. The germline V gene has CDR1 MDHEN and CDR2 SYDVKM. In DNA, the CDR3 is TGTGCCAGCAGGGGGACAGGGGGCCGCCGGAGCGATGAGCAGTTCTTC. Its translation: CASRGTGGRRSDEQFF.

J is TRBJ2-1 and V is TRBV7-8; 10 bases are a match to TRBD1. The CDR3 length is 16 residues. CDR1 and CDR2 from the germline V gene are SGHVS and FQNEAQ. V was pared by 2 bases and J by 10 bases, with 11 bases of the junction left unmatched. CDR3 amino acids: CASSLISDRGIREQFF. The CDR3 DNA reads as TGTGCCAGCAGCTTAATCTCGGACAGGGGGATTCGGGAGCAGTTCTTC.

This clone was seen a handful of times. The rearrangement uses TRBV10-3 and TRBJ1-5, with D possibly matching TRBD1 (5 bases). There are 17 residues in the CDR3. The germline V and J ends were trimmed by 1 base and 1 base, with 14 bases remaining between them. Germline V gene lookup returns CDR1 ENHRY and CDR2 SYGVKD. CDR3 residues: CAISEFGGGGSNQPQHF. The CDR3 DNA sequence: TGTGCCATCAGTGAGTTTGGGGGGGGTGGAAGCAATCAGCCCCAGCATTTT.

The rearrangement joins TRBV28 to TRBJ1-5, with TRBD1 identical over 7 bases. Trimming removed 6 bases from V and 5 bases from J; junction bases left unmatched: 13. In germline, CDR1 is MDHEN, CDR2 SYDVKM. The CDR3 consists of 16 residues. CDR3 in amino acids: CASSSRQGSSYQPQHF. CDR3 in DNA: TGTGCCAGCAGCTCAAGACAGGGATCGAGTTATCAGCCCCAGCATTTT.

The rearrangement links TRBV27 to TRBJ2-7; weak D call: TRBD1 (6 bases). The CDR3 loop spans 16 amino acids. V gave up 5 bases and J gave up 0 bases, with 17 bases separating them. Germline values: CDR1 MNHEY, CDR2 SMNVEV (reference sequence). The CDR3 sequence is CASSHPPGQTSYEQYF. CDR3 nucleotide sequence: TGTGCCAGCAGTCACCCGCCGGGACAAACCTCCTACGAGCAGTACTTC.

This chain joins TRBV7-9 and TRBJ1-2; 7 bases are a match to TRBD1. V shed 6 bases and J 8 bases; nucleotides not matched to a gene: 21. Germline V lookup: CDR1 SEHNR, CDR2 FQNEAQ (reference sequence). This CDR3 is built from 17 residues. CDR3 protein: CASRRDRASGLRQGYTF. As DNA, the CDR3 is TGTGCCAGCAGACGTGACAGGGCCAGCGGCCTACGGCAAGGCTACACCTTC.

The CDR3 loop reads CASSSQGSGNEQFF. DNA for the CDR3: TGTGCCAGTAGTTCACAGGGATCGGGCAATGAGCAGTTCTTC. V and J are TRBV19 and TRBJ2-1; weak D call: TRBD1 (6 bases). Trimming took off 5 bases at V and 6 bases at J, with 14 bases between the two ends. The CDR3 has 14 residues. Germline V gene data show CDR1 as LNHDA and CDR2 as SQIVND (reference sequence). The entire variable domain, with the rest obtained from reference TRBV19 and TRBJ2-1, is as follows: DGGITQSPKYLFRKEGQNVTLSCEQNLNHDAMYWYRQDPGQGLRLIYYSQIVNDFQKGDIAEGYSVSREKKESFPLTVTSAQKNPTAFYLCASSSQGSGNEQFFGPGTRLTVL.

This clone was recorded a few times. V gene TRBV28 combines with J gene TRBJ1-5, with a tentative D call TRBD1 (6 bases). V shed 2 bases and J shed 2 bases, with 10 bases lying between them. Looked up from germline, CDR1 is MDHEN and CDR2 is SYDVKM. The CDR3 covers 15 residues. The CDR3 loop reads CASSLNRVGNQPQHF. CDR3 bases: TGTGCCAGCAGTTTAAACAGGGTGGGCAATCAGCCCCAGCATTTT.

Here the CDR3 reads CASSSRVLRSEFF. The CDR3 DNA is TGTGCCAGCAGCTCCCGGGTTCTACGGAGCGAGTTCTTC. The gene calls are TRBV11-2 and TRBJ2-1; D uncertain. Trimming took 4 bases from V and 14 from J, leaving 18 bases between them. This CDR3 has 13 residues. CDR1 SGHAT and CDR2 FQNNGV come from the germline V gene.

This clone has more than one count but fewer than ten. This chain links TRBV14 with TRBJ2-5, with D possibly matching TRBD2 (5 bases). The CDR3 length is 16 residues. Germline assignment: CDR1 SGHDN and CDR2 FVKESK. V was pared by 5 bases and J by 1 base, with 17 bases between. CDR3 sequence reads: CASSYTPWERQETQYF. The CDR3, as DNA: TGTGCCAGCAGCTACACACCGTGGGAGCGCCAAGAGACCCAGTACTTC.

V usage is TRBV28 and J usage is TRBJ1-1; TRBD1 matches at 12 bases. Germline V gene lookup returns CDR1 MDHEN and CDR2 SYDVKM. This CDR3 contains 15 residues. Trimming removed 5 bases from V and 10 bases from J; junction bases left unmatched: 11. CDR3 coding DNA: TGTGCCAGCAGTCCCCACCGAGGGGACAGGGGGCGAGCTTTCTTT. Protein product: CASSPHRGDRGRAFF.

The chain uses TRBV30 and TRBJ1-1; 10 bases match TRBD1. The CDR3 length is 14 residues. The junction had 8 bases not matched to a gene; V was cut back by 6 bases and J by 4 bases. Per germline, CDR1 GTSNPN and CDR2 SVGIG (reference sequence). CDR3 bases: TGTGCCTGCGATTTGGGACAGGGGACCACTGAAGCTTTCTTT. Amino acids: CACDLGQGTTEAFF.

The rearrangement joins TRBV5-5 to TRBJ1-1; no definite D call. CDR1 is SGHKS, CDR2 YYEKEE, per germline (reference sequence). The CDR3 loop spans 15 amino acids. Trimming stripped 0 bases from V and 8 bases from J, with 17 bases between. The CDR3, as DNA: TGTGCCAGCAGCTTGGGTCACCAGATTTATACCGAAGCTTTCTTT. Its protein product is CASSLGHQIYTEAFF.